These 25 T cell receptor beta chains share one sample of origin, sequenced in a study of CDR3 diversity in severe acne. MiXCR, applied by TCRdb to the PCR reads, yields one record per CDR3 protein. The sample has approximately 84,000 distinct CDR3 sequences, 45% to 60% seen once. Source material: blood. Source of these receptors: a male donor in good health, without acne.

The V and J genes are TRBV29-1 and TRBJ1-1; 11 bases match TRBD1. CDR1 is SQVTM, CDR2 ANQGSEA, per germline. The CDR3 has 13 amino acids. Trimming removed 6 bases from V and 5 bases from J; junction bases left unmatched: 5. In nucleotides, the CDR3 is TGCAGCGTACGGACAGGGGGCCTAACTGAAGCTTTCTTT. Protein: CSVRTGGLTEAFF.

The V gene is TRBV7-9, the J gene TRBJ1-2; D gene uncertain. With 7 bases removed from V and 4 bases from J, the gap between germline ends came to 16 bases. This CDR3 is 14 amino acids long. Germline lookup yields CDR1 SEHNR and CDR2 FQNEAQ (reference sequence). CDR3: CASNPGVWAYGYTF. In nucleotides, the CDR3 is TGTGCCAGCAATCCCGGCGTGTGGGCCTATGGCTACACCTTC. The full variable domain, completed using reference TRBV7-9 and TRBJ1-2, is DTGVSQNPRHKITKRGQNVTFRCDPISEHNRLYWYRQTLGQGPEFLTYFQNEAQLEKSRLLSDRFSAERPKGSFSTLEIQRTEQGDSAMYLCASNPGVWAYGYTFGSGTRLTVV.

This clonotype has more than one count but fewer than ten. The rearrangement joins TRBV15 to TRBJ1-4, with D unresolved. This CDR3 region has 15 residues. In germline, CDR1 is LNHNV, CDR2 YYDKDF (reference sequence). Trimming left V 4 bases short and J 8 bases short, with 17 bases between. The CDR3 region is CATSIRPGASEKLFF. The CDR3 bases are TGTGCCACCAGCATTAGACCGGGAGCTAGCGAAAAACTGTTTTTT. The complete variable domain, with remaining parts taken from reference TRBV15 and TRBJ1-4, reads DAMVIQNPRYQVTQFGKPVTLSCSQTLNHNVMYWYQQKSSQAPKLLFHYYDKDFNNEADTPDNFQSRRPNTSFCFLDIRSPGLGDTAMYLCATSIRPGASEKLFFGSGTQLSVL.

This clonotype was found a few times. This chain joins TRBV9 and TRBJ1-2, with D uncertain. CDR1 is SGDLS, CDR2 YYNGEE, per germline. This CDR3 has 13 residues. With 0 bases removed from V and 8 bases from J, the gap between germline ends came to 11 bases. The CDR3 DNA sequence: TGTGCCAGCAGCGTAGACCTCACAGTCGGCTACACCTTC. It codes for CASSVDLTVGYTF.

The rearrangement uses TRBV20-1 and TRBJ1-1, with TRBD1 matching 9 bases. CDR1 is DFQATT, CDR2 SNEGSKA, per germline (reference sequence). Germline trimming cut 6 bases from V and 4 bases from J; bases unmatched to any gene: 6. The CDR3 covers 13 residues. CDR3 in DNA: TGCAGTGCAGCGGGACAGGGCGTCACTGAAGCTTTCTTT. Encoded protein: CSAAGQGVTEAFF.

The chain uses TRBV10-2 and TRBJ2-7; 7 bases map to TRBD1. Trimming at V came to 4 bases and at J to 2 bases, leaving 5 bases not matched to a gene. The CDR3 is made up of 14 amino acids. The V gene's germline CDR1 is WSHSY and CDR2 SAAADI. In nucleotides, the CDR3 is TGCGCCAGCAGTGTCGTGACAGGGACCTACGAGCAGTACTTC. It specifies CASSVVTGTYEQYF.

This sequence joins TRBV11-3 and TRBJ2-7; D may be TRBD1 or TRBD2 (5 bases each). There are 11 residues in the CDR3. Trimming shortened V by 8 bases and J by 6 bases, and 11 bases separated the two germline ends. Germline CDR1 reads SGHNT; CDR2 reads YENEEA. CDR3 DNA: TGTGCCAGCTTCCAGGGACGCGAGCAGTACTTC. Protein: CASFQGREQYF.

On this clonotype: At one boundary the junction diverges from the germline segment, which might be a read error. The V gene is TRBV29-1, the J gene TRBJ2-2; 7 bases map to TRBD2. The CDR3 extends over 15 amino acids. CDR1 is SQVTM and CDR2 is ANQGSEA in the germline V gene. The CDR3 region is CSVMAGEGRVNEQFF. The CDR3 coding sequence is TGCAGCGTTATGGCCGGGGAGGGAAGAGTCAATGAGCAGTTTTTT.

V usage is TRBV7-2 and J usage is TRBJ2-5; D unresolved. CDR1 and CDR2 (germline): SGHTA, FQGNSA. The CDR3 is 13 residues long. Trimming left V 0 bases short and J 9 bases short, with 11 bases between. DNA for the CDR3: TGTGCCAGCAGCTTAGCGCGAAATCAGCCCCAGTACTTC. Translation: CASSLARNQPQYF.

There are many counts of this clonotype. The chain recombines TRBV6-1 with TRBJ1-3, with no clear D. The CDR3 has 14 residues. Trimming removed 7 bases from V and 0 bases from J, with 10 bases in between. The germline V gene has CDR1 MNHNS and CDR2 SASEGT. In nucleotides, the CDR3 is TGTGCCAGCACCCTCAATCGCTCTGGAAACACCATATATTTT. It encodes CASTLNRSGNTIYF.

This clonotype came up many times. The rearrangement joins TRBV10-3 to TRBJ2-7, with a weak D call TRBD1 (5 bases). The CDR3 loop spans 12 amino acids. CDR1 is ENHRY and CDR2 is SYGVKD in the germline V gene. V was cut by 2 bases and J by 13 bases, with 15 bases left in between. CDR3 sequence: CAISEPARVTYF. DNA of the CDR3: TGTGCCATCAGTGAGCCGGCCAGGGTGACTTACTTC.

This clonotype showed up many times. This sequence joins TRBV10-2 and TRBJ1-4; tentatively, D is TRBD1 (6 bases). CDR3 length equals 19 residues. V was shortened by 8 bases and J by 0 bases, with 25 bases between the two germline ends. Germline CDR1 reads WSHSY; CDR2 reads SAAADI. The CDR3 region is CASAGTQHRVSSTNEKLFF. CDR3 bases: TGCGCCAGCGCGGGGACACAACACAGGGTTTCTTCAACTAATGAAAAACTGTTTTTT.

This clonotype was recorded at least ten times. The CDR3 DNA is TGTGCCAGCAGCGTAGGTCATGCGGGGGCTCAAGAGACCCAGTACTTC. Translating gives CASSVGHAGAQETQYF. J is TRBJ2-5 and V is TRBV9, with D perhaps matching TRBD2 (7 bases). The V gene's germline CDR1 is SGDLS and CDR2 YYNGEE. Trimming shortened V by 0 bases and J by 2 bases, and 14 bases separated the two germline ends. The CDR3 extends over 16 amino acids. Filled out from reference TRBV9 and TRBJ2-5, the complete variable domain reads DSGVTQTPKHLITATGQRVTLRCSPRSGDLSVYWYQQSLDQGLQFLIQYYNGEERAKGNILERFSAQQFPDLHSELNLSSLELGDSALYFCASSVGHAGAQETQYFGPGTRLLVL.

V is TRBV6-5 and J is TRBJ2-7; D remains unclear. Trimming left V 0 bases short and J 0 bases short, with 9 bases between. Germline assignment: CDR1 MNHEY and CDR2 SVGAGI. This CDR3 spans 15 amino acids. In DNA, the CDR3 is TGTGCCAGCAGTTACTCTGGCCTGACCTCCTACGAGCAGTACTTC. It specifies CASSYSGLTSYEQYF.

As regards this clonotype: This CDR3 is missing its conserved last phenylalanine or tryptophan, likely due to a read error. The chain recombines TRBV14 with TRBJ2-5; a weak D match, TRBD1 (6 bases). The CDR3 is 14 amino acids. Germline CDR1 is SGHDN and CDR2 is FVKESK. Trimming pared 5 bases from V and 1 base from J, leaving 11 bases between. The CDR3 sequence is CASSNTGSQETQYL. The CDR3 DNA is TGTGCCAGCAGCAATACAGGGAGCCAAGAGACCCAGTACCTC.

The chain recombines TRBV19 with TRBJ2-5; D is tentatively TRBD1 or TRBD2 (5 bases each). This CDR3 comprises 12 residues. The germline V gene has CDR1 LNHDA and CDR2 SQIVND (reference sequence). The V end lost 3 bases, the J end lost 4 bases, and 6 bases lay between the germline ends. CDR3 coding DNA: TGTGCCAGTAGTATGAGGGGAGAGACCCAGTACTTC. As protein: CASSMRGETQYF.

V gene TRBV6-5 combines with J gene TRBJ1-2, with 9 bases aligning to TRBD1. The CDR3 has 14 amino acids. The V and J ends lost 2 bases and 6 bases, in that order; junction bases with no gene match: 4. Germline loops: CDR1 MNHEY, CDR2 SVGAGI. The CDR3: CASSYPGQGNGYTF. The DNA for the CDR3 is TGTGCCAGCAGTTACCCGGGACAGGGAAATGGCTACACCTTC.

This sequence joins TRBV7-9 and TRBJ2-7; D ambiguous. Looked up from germline, CDR1 is SEHNR and CDR2 is FQNEAQ (reference sequence). The CDR3 covers 13 residues. V lost 5 bases and J 3 bases, leaving 11 bases between the germline ends. The CDR3 loop is CASSATYGYEQYF. In DNA form, the CDR3 reads TGTGCCAGCAGCGCAACGTATGGCTACGAGCAGTACTTC.

This rearrangement joins TRBV9 to TRBJ1-5; 7 bases line up with TRBD1. Germline CDR1 SGDLS, CDR2 YYNGEE. The junction had 14 bases not matched to a gene; V was cut back by 2 bases and J by 3 bases. This CDR3 is built from 18 residues. The CDR3 region has the DNA TGTGCCAGCAGCGTCCGGGGGAGCCTCAGGGGGGTCAATCAGCCCCAGCATTTT. It yields the protein CASSVRGSLRGVNQPQHF.

The V call is TRBV6-5, the J call TRBJ2-7; D is perhaps TRBD2 (5 bases). This CDR3 region has 12 residues. Germline CDR1 is MNHEY and CDR2 is SVGAGI. With 10 bases removed from V and 0 bases from J, the gap between germline ends came to 10 bases. The CDR3 reads CATHRDSYEQYF. Here the CDR3 DNA reads TGTGCCACCCACCGGGACTCCTACGAGCAGTACTTC.

The chain carries TRBV7-9 and TRBJ2-7; 13 positions match TRBD2. This CDR3 has 17 residues. Germline loops: CDR1 SEHNR, CDR2 FQNEAQ (reference sequence). V lost 0 bases to trimming and J lost 6 bases; unmatched junction nucleotides: 8. The CDR3 protein is CASSLAGLAGVAAEQYF. CDR3 coding DNA: TGTGCCAGCAGCTTAGCTGGACTAGCGGGAGTCGCCGCCGAGCAGTACTTC.

This chain uses TRBV12-3 or TRBV12-4 with TRBJ1-2, with D possibly matching TRBD1 (5 bases). CDR3 length: 14 amino acids. Trimming stripped 5 bases from V and 3 bases from J, with 13 bases between. The CDR3 loop reads CASSAQDTDYGYTF. DNA for the CDR3: TGTGCCAGCAGTGCGCAGGACACTGACTATGGCTACACCTTC.

This clonotype was detected ten times or more. The chain employs TRBV7-9 and TRBJ1-1; the match to TRBD1 covers 7 bases. The CDR3 is 15 amino acids. The V and J ends lost 4 bases and 0 bases, in that order; junction bases with no gene match: 5. The germline V gene has CDR1 SEHNR and CDR2 FQNEAQ (reference sequence). This chain's CDR3 is CASSSRGQVNTEAFF. The CDR3 DNA reads TGTGCCAGCAGCTCCCGAGGACAGGTGAACACTGAAGCTTTCTTT.

There are many counts of this clonotype. CDR3 sequence reads: CASSQATGNTEAFF. CDR3 bases: TGTGCCAGCAGCCAAGCGACAGGGAACACTGAAGCTTTCTTT. The chain has TRBV4-2 and TRBJ1-1; maybe TRBD1 (6 bases). CDR3 length equals 14 residues. The V gene's germline CDR1 is LGHNA and CDR2 YNFKEQ. Between the trimmed V and J ends, which lost 1 base and 1 base, there was a span of 7 bases.

The chain joins TRBV4-1 to TRBJ2-7; D call uncertain. Trimming took 0 bases from V and 2 from J, leaving 14 bases between them. CDR3 length equals 16 residues. Germline V lookup: CDR1 MGHRA, CDR2 YSYEKL. This CDR3 is CASSQDMDQRPYEQYF. Here the CDR3 DNA reads TGCGCCAGCAGCCAAGATATGGACCAGAGGCCCTACGAGCAGTACTTC.